The rows below give T cell receptor beta chains drawn from one sample of a study of control samples from healthy donors and cancer patients. The method was immunoSEQ multiplex PCR; TCRdb's version includes in-frame clones alone and lacks a portion of them. The sample holds about 98,000 clones; approximately 80% are singletons and the top ten take more than 9%. Sequences were obtained from blood. The receptors were sampled from a woman aged 25-40 years in good health. CDR3s include the opening cysteine and the closing phenylalanine or tryptophan. The D gene is left open where the match is weak. Not all rows give a size; the values are once, few, many and, for expanded clones, a class.

TRBV30,many,TRBJ1-6,TRBD1,CAWRTGGYSPLHF,TGTGCCTGGAGGACAGGGGGCTATTCACCCCTCCACTTT
TRBV19,.,TRBJ1-1,TRBD1,CASSTRGLMNTEAFF,TGTGCCAGTAGTACTAGGGGGCTCATGAACACTGAAGCTTTCTTT
TRBV3-1/TRBV3-2,.,TRBJ2-7,.,CASSQKDPKEGYEQYF,TGTGCCAGCAGCCAAAAGGACCCTAAAGAGGGCTACGAGCAGTACTTC
TRBV18,once,TRBJ1-2,TRBD1,CASSPGQDNIGYTF,TGTGCCAGCTCACCAGGACAGGACAATATAGGCTACACCTTC
TRBV4-1,.,TRBJ2-7,.,CASSQEGLTYEQYF,TGCGCCAGCAGCCAAGAAGGGCTTACCTACGAGCAGTACTTC
TRBV27,.,TRBJ2-5,.,CASSPSGTDQETQYF,TGTGCCAGCAGTCCCTCCGGGACGGACCAAGAGACCCAGTACTTC
TRBV7-6,.,TRBJ1-4,.,CASSLDTATGLFF,TGTGCCAGCAGCCTCGACACCGCGACGGGACTGTTTTTT
TRBV27,.,TRBJ2-1,.,CASSFGEDEQFF,TGTGCCAGCAGTTTCGGAGAAGATGAGCAGTTCTTC
TRBV7-8,.,TRBJ2-3,TRBD2,CASSAGLAIGDTQYF,TGTGCCAGCAGCGCGGGACTAGCTATTGGAGATACGCAGTATTTT
TRBV29-1,.,TRBJ1-1,.,CSVLDGQNTEAFF,TGCAGCGTGCTGGACGGCCAGAACACTGAAGCTTTCTTT
TRBV6-5,.,TRBJ2-7,.,CASSYTISDRYEQYF,TGTGCCAGCAGTTACACTATTAGCGATCGGTACGAGCAGTACTTC
TRBV25-1,.,TRBJ1-6,TRBD1,CASSESRQGLVAPLHF,TGTGCCAGCAGTGAATCCCGACAGGGACTAGTGGCGCCCCTCCACTTT
TRBV11-2,.,TRBJ1-3,.,CASSLVIPGVSGNTIYF,TGTGCCAGCAGCTTAGTTATCCCTGGCGTCTCTGGAAACACCATATATTTT
TRBV15,.,TRBJ2-3,TRBD2,CATSHRLAGRTSTDTQYF,TGTGCCACCAGCCACCGACTAGCGGGGAGGACTAGCACAGATACGCAGTATTTT